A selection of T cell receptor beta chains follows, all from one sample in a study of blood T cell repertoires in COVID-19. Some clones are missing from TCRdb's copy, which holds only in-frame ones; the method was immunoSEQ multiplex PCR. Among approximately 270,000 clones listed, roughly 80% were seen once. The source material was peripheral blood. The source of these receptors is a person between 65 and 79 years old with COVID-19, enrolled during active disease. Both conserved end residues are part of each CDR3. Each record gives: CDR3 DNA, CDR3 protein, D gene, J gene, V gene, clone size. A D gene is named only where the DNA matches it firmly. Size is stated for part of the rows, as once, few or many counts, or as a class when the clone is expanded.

CDR3 DNA: TGTGCCAGCAGCGTAAGTGGGACAGGGTTAGATTCACCCCTCCACTTT; CDR3 protein: CASSVSGTGLDSPLHF; D gene: TRBD1; J gene: TRBJ1-6; V gene: TRBV9; clone size: -
CDR3 DNA: TGCAGCCCTGGACTAGCGGGGGGCGAGACCGGGGAGCTGTTTTTT; CDR3 protein: CSPGLAGGETGELFF; D gene: TRBD2; J gene: TRBJ2-2; V gene: TRBV29-1; clone size: -
CDR3 DNA: TGTGCCTGGAGTCGAGGGAGGAATTACGAGCAGTACTTC; CDR3 protein: CAWSRGRNYEQYF; D gene: -; J gene: TRBJ2-7; V gene: TRBV30; clone size: many
CDR3 DNA: TGTGCCAGCAGCCAAGAACTACAGGGCTATGGCTACACCTTC; CDR3 protein: CASSQELQGYGYTF; D gene: -; J gene: TRBJ1-2; V gene: TRBV14; clone size: -
CDR3 DNA: TGCGCCAGCAGCTTAGAACTAGCGGGAGTTCGTGAGCAGTTCTTC; CDR3 protein: CASSLELAGVREQFF; D gene: TRBD2; J gene: TRBJ2-1; V gene: TRBV5-1; clone size: -
CDR3 DNA: TGTGCCAGCAGTTACGGGACAGGGGTTGAAGGCTACACCTTC; CDR3 protein: CASSYGTGVEGYTF; D gene: TRBD1; J gene: TRBJ1-2; V gene: TRBV6-6; clone size: -
CDR3 DNA: TGTGCCAGCAGTGAAAATAGGAGACAGGGGTTCTTTGTGGACTATGGCTACACCTTC; CDR3 protein: CASSENRRQGFFVDYGYTF; D gene: TRBD1; J gene: TRBJ1-2; V gene: TRBV2; clone size: -
CDR3 DNA: TGTGCCAGCAGCTTGGCCCTAGCGGGAGCCGGGGAGCTGTTTTTT; CDR3 protein: CASSLALAGAGELFF; D gene: TRBD2; J gene: TRBJ2-2; V gene: TRBV5-6; clone size: -
CDR3 DNA: TGTGCCAGTAGCGCCATCCACAGGGACAATCAGCCCCAGCATTTT; CDR3 protein: CASSAIHRDNQPQHF; D gene: -; J gene: TRBJ1-5; V gene: TRBV19; clone size: once
CDR3 DNA: TGTGCCAGCAGCCCCTACACTGAAGCTTTCTTT; CDR3 protein: CASSPYTEAFF; D gene: -; J gene: TRBJ1-1; V gene: TRBV7-9; clone size: -
CDR3 DNA: TGTGCCAGCAGCCCGGCCGGGACTAGCGTCCGCAATGAGCAGTTCTTC; CDR3 protein: CASSPAGTSVRNEQFF; D gene: TRBD2; J gene: TRBJ2-1; V gene: TRBV7-2; clone size: -
CDR3 DNA: TGTGCCAGCAGCCCGATGACAGGATCCGAAAAACTGTTTTTT; CDR3 protein: CASSPMTGSEKLFF; D gene: -; J gene: TRBJ1-4; V gene: TRBV5-8; clone size: -
CDR3 DNA: TGTGCCAGCAGCTTGGTGGCAGGGAACCACGAGCAGTACTTC; CDR3 protein: CASSLVAGNHEQYF; D gene: -; J gene: TRBJ2-7; V gene: TRBV5-4; clone size: -
CDR3 DNA: TGTGCCAGCAGCGGAAATCCCGATACAGGGCTTCCTCTCCACGAGCAGTACTTC; CDR3 protein: CASSGNPDTGLPLHEQYF; D gene: -; J gene: TRBJ2-7; V gene: TRBV9; clone size: -
CDR3 DNA: TGTGCCAGCAGCTCGTCTAGCACTGAAGCTTTCTTT; CDR3 protein: CASSSSSTEAFF; D gene: -; J gene: TRBJ1-1; V gene: TRBV7-8; clone size: -
CDR3 DNA: TGCGCCAGCAGCTTGAATCCCGGGACAGGGCCATCTGGGGCCAACGTCCTGACTTTC; CDR3 protein: CASSLNPGTGPSGANVLTF; D gene: TRBD1; J gene: TRBJ2-6; V gene: TRBV5-1; clone size: -
CDR3 DNA: TGCGCCAGCAGCCAAGTGGGAAGCAGGGGCTACGAGCAGTACTTC; CDR3 protein: CASSQVGSRGYEQYF; D gene: -; J gene: TRBJ2-7; V gene: TRBV4-3; clone size: -
CDR3 DNA: TGTGCCAGCAGCGCTATTACACAGGGGGGTGGCTACACCTTC; CDR3 protein: CASSAITQGGGYTF; D gene: TRBD1; J gene: TRBJ1-2; V gene: TRBV6-5; clone size: -
CDR3 DNA: TGTGCCAGTAACGAGCTAAATTTCATGAACACTGAAGCTTTCTTT; CDR3 protein: CASNELNFMNTEAFF; D gene: -; J gene: TRBJ1-1; V gene: TRBV19; clone size: -
CDR3 DNA: TGCAGCGTTGAAGAAGCCAGGGGTTTTTCGTTCACTGAAGCTTTCTTT; CDR3 protein: CSVEEARGFSFTEAFF; D gene: -; J gene: TRBJ1-1; V gene: TRBV29-1; clone size: -
CDR3 DNA: TGTGCCAGCAGTTATGTGTCAGGGGCTAACTATGGCTACACCTTC; CDR3 protein: CASSYVSGANYGYTF; D gene: -; J gene: TRBJ1-2; V gene: TRBV6-2/TRBV6-3; clone size: -
CDR3 DNA: TGTGCCAGCAGCTACGACAGGGTAGGGCTTAATGAAAAACTGTTTTTT; CDR3 protein: CASSYDRVGLNEKLFF; D gene: TRBD1; J gene: TRBJ1-4; V gene: TRBV11-2; clone size: -